Below, 5 T cell receptor beta chains from the same sample are listed, as sequenced in a study of blood T cell repertoires in COVID-19. Libraries were prepared by immunoSEQ multiplex PCR; TCRdb keeps only in-frame clonotypes and omits some of them. The table has around 150,000 clones, about 86% seen once. Material: peripheral blood. These receptors came from a man aged 60 to 69 with acute or convalescent COVID-19.

The chain combines TRBV21-1 with TRBJ2-1; the D call of TRBD2 is as the table states it, not checked on the DNA. TRBV21-1 represents a pseudogene. This CDR3 has 16 amino acids. CDR3 loop: CASSKVNRSSYNEQFF. The DNA of the CDR3 is TGTGCCAGCAGCAAAGTCAATAGAAGCTCCTACAATGAGCAGTTCTTC.

This chain joins TRBV28 and TRBJ1-6; D is uncertain. V shed 4 bases and J shed 9 bases, with 7 bases lying between them. CDR1 is MDHEN, CDR2 SYDVKM, per germline. This CDR3 has 12 amino acids. The CDR3, as DNA: TGTGCCAGCAGTTCGACTTCTTCACCCCTCCACTTT. This sequence encodes CASSSTSSPLHF.

The chain carries TRBV25-1 and TRBJ1-4; 7 bases map to TRBD1. Germline trimming cut 6 bases from V and 7 bases from J; bases unmatched to any gene: 11. Germline values: CDR1 MGHDK, CDR2 SYGVNS. This CDR3 is 15 amino acids long. DNA for the CDR3: TGTGCCAGCAGCGAGGGGGCCGGGAGCGTTGAAAAACTGTTTTTT. Encoded protein: CASSEGAGSVEKLFF.

V usage is TRBV28 and J usage is TRBJ2-1; 9 bases align to TRBD1. The J segment lost 1 base and the V segment lost 9 bases, leaving 13 bases of the junction unmatched. This CDR3 contains 17 residues. Per the germline V gene, CDR1 is MDHEN and CDR2 is SYDVKM. The DNA of the CDR3 is TGTGCCAGTACAGGGGGCTTTAGTCTCGGGTCCTACAATGAGCAGTTCTTC. Amino acids: CASTGGFSLGSYNEQFF.

This chain's CDR3 is CASRKTRDNEQFF. CDR3 DNA: TGTGCCAGCAGGAAAACCCGGGACAATGAGCAGTTCTTC. The chain is built from TRBV27 and TRBJ2-1; no clear D. Per the germline V gene, CDR1 is MNHEY and CDR2 is SMNVEV (reference sequence). The CDR3 runs 13 residues. The V and J ends lost 6 bases and 5 bases respectively, with 11 bases between them.